This paragraph covers one T cell receptor beta chain sequence. Investigators profiled TCR beta VDJ and CDR3 from genomic DNA template. TCRdb recomputed calls from the reads with MiXCR, one row per CDR3 protein. The repertoire has under 200,000 distinct CDR3 sequences, roughly 48% of them found once; the top ten carry roughly 3.1%. Germline CDR1 reads MNHNS; CDR2 reads SASEGT. The ends lost 1 base at V and 6 bases at J; junction bases unmatched: 9. The CDR3 has 16 residues. These data come from a study of CD8+CD57+ T cells in acquired aplastic anemia. By flow cytometry, patients selected for sequencing had shown an expansion of CD8+CD57+ cells.

The chain uses TRBV6-1 and TRBJ1-5; the match to TRBD1 covers 7 bases. Input material: sorted CD4+, CD8+, or CD8+CD57+ T cells (not recorded which) from PBMCs. The receptor comes from a human donor with aplastic anemia. The CDR3 region has the DNA TGTGCCAGCAGTGAAGGTCACAGGGGTGAGGGTCAGCCCCAGCATTTT. Amino acid sequence: CASSEGHRGEGQPQHF.